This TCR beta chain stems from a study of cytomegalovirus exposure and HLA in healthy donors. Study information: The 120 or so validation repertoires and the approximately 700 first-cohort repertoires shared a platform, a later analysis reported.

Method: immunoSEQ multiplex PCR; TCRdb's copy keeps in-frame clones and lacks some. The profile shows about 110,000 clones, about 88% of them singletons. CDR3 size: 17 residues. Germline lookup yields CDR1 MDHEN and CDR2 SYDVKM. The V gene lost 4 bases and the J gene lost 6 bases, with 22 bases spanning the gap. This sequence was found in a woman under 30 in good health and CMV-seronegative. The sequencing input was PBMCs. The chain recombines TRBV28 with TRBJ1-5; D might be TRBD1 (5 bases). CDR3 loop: CASSSSWTPRRSQPQHF. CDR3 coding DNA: TGTGCCAGCAGTTCCTCTTGGACACCGAGGCGTAGTCAGCCCCAGCATTTT.